The next 5 T cell receptor beta chains were all read from a single sample in a study of T cell repertoires in cytomegalovirus infection. Each CDR3 protein is one row after TCRdb ran MiXCR on the reads. The sample shows about 530,000 distinct CDR3 sequences, around 27% of them seen only once. The source material was PBMCs. The origin of the receptors is a human donor in good health (CMV status not recorded). Some clones in this sample may be carry-over from other donors' samples.

The sample holds a few counts of this clonotype. The V call is TRBV10-3, the J call TRBJ2-6, with TRBD1 matching 7 bases. Germline V gene sequence: CDR1 ENHRY, CDR2 SYGVKD. The ends lost 6 bases at V and 0 bases at J; junction bases unmatched: 2. The CDR3 totals 15 residues. The CDR3 DNA reads as TGTGCCATCAGGAGGGACAGCTCTGGGGCCAACGTCCTGACTTTC. Translating gives CAIRRDSSGANVLTF.

This clonotype came up many times. The V call is TRBV7-2, the J call TRBJ1-1; TRBD1 might be the D (6 bases). The CDR3 totals 18 residues. Per germline, CDR1 SGHTA and CDR2 FQGNSA. The V end was cut by 1 base, the J end by 1 base, with 19 bases between. The chain's CDR3 is CASSLGGGRSLSNTEAFF. CDR3 in DNA: TGTGCCAGCAGCTTAGGAGGGGGGAGAAGCCTGTCGAACACTGAAGCTTTCTTT.

This clonotype was counted many times. This chain uses TRBV28 with TRBJ2-6; possible D gene TRBD2, 5 bases. Germline-derived CDR1 and CDR2 are MDHEN and SYDVKM. Trimming removed 3 bases at V and 3 bases at J, with 12 bases between. This CDR3 has 16 residues. The DNA of the CDR3 is TGTGCCAGCAGTTTTGGGCCGAGCGGTGGGGCCAACGTCCTGACTTTC. Protein sequence: CASSFGPSGGANVLTF.

This clonotype occurred a few times. The chain recombines TRBV10-3 with TRBJ2-7, with D possibly being TRBD2 (6 bases). V was shortened by 0 bases and J by 3 bases, with 15 bases between the two germline ends. This CDR3 has 16 residues. In germline, CDR1 is ENHRY, CDR2 SYGVKD. DNA of the CDR3: TGTGCCATCAGTGAGTCGAGCGGGTCGGTCCTCTACGAGCAGTACTTC. As protein: CAISESSGSVLYEQYF.

The chain links TRBV6-2 or TRBV6-3 to TRBJ2-3, with 10 bases identical to TRBD2. J was trimmed by 4 bases and V by 6 bases; bases with no gene match: 10. Germline loops: CDR1 MNHEY, CDR2 SVGEGT. The CDR3 covers 16 residues. CDR3 coding DNA: TGTGCCAGCAGATTCGATAGCGGGAGGAGGGCAGATACGCAGTATTTT. Its translation: CASRFDSGRRADTQYF.